This is a list of T cell receptor beta chains from one sample in a study of blood T cell repertoires in COVID-19. The data were produced by immunoSEQ multiplex PCR, yet TCRdb's version contains in-frame clones alone and is incomplete. This sample yields approximately 180,000 clones, of which 65% to 85% are seen a single time; 7% belongs to the top ten. The sample was peripheral blood. These receptors came from a woman in her thirties or forties with COVID-19, enrolled during active disease. Both conserved end residues are part of each CDR3. A D gene is named only where the DNA matches it firmly. Clone sizes are given selectively: once, few, many, or a class where the clone is expanded.

j_call d_call v_call clone_size cdr3_aa cdr3_nt
TRBJ1-2 . TRBV28 . CASSLSTGVNYGYTF TGTGCCAGCAGTTTAAGTACAGGAGTTAACTATGGCTACACCTTC
TRBJ2-6 . TRBV5-4 . CASSLFLAAPANVLTF TGTGCCAGCAGCTTGTTCCTGGCGGCTCCAGCCAACGTCCTGACTTTC
TRBJ1-1 TRBD1 TRBV5-1 . CASSQPRDRVNTEAFF TGCGCCAGCAGCCAACCCCGGGACAGGGTGAACACTGAAGCTTTCTTT
TRBJ1-1 . TRBV27 . CASSLYATGEAFF TGTGCCAGCAGTTTATATGCAACAGGTGAAGCTTTCTTT
TRBJ2-3 TRBD2 TRBV3-1/TRBV3-2 . CASSPRSSGIVDTQYF TGTGCCAGCAGCCCTCGATCTAGCGGGATAGTAGATACGCAGTATTTT
TRBJ2-3 TRBD2 TRBV6-4 . CASSVIAGSTDTQYF TGTGCCAGCAGTGTTATAGCGGGAAGCACAGATACGCAGTATTTT
TRBJ2-5 TRBD2 TRBV19 . CASSIAGTSGSGQETQYF TGTGCCAGTAGTATAGCTGGGACTAGCGGGAGCGGGCAAGAGACCCAGTACTTC
TRBJ1-2 TRBD1 TRBV27 . CASSFGTVLPGYTF TGTGCCAGCAGTTTTGGGACAGTCCTCCCGGGCTACACCTTC
TRBJ1-1 TRBD1 TRBV15 few CATSSLQGGAFF TGTGCCACCAGCAGTTTGCAGGGGGGAGCTTTCTTT
TRBJ2-5 TRBD1 TRBV5-1 . CASSEGQGRTQYF TGCGCCAGCAGCGAAGGACAGGGGAGGACCCAGTACTTC
TRBJ1-5 TRBD1 TRBV28 . CASSLPLGQDSNQPQHF TGTGCCAGCAGTTTACCTCTGGGACAGGATAGCAATCAGCCCCAGCATTTT
TRBJ1-2 . TRBV15 once CATSRVERANYGYTF TGTGCCACCAGCAGAGTGGAGCGGGCTAACTATGGCTACACCTTC
TRBJ2-1 TRBD2 TRBV23-1 . CASSQSRRLAGDHNEQFF TGCGCCAGCAGTCAATCAAGAAGACTAGCGGGAGACCACAATGAGCAGTTCTTC
TRBJ1-1 TRBD1 TRBV10-2 . CASMTQGATEAFF TGCGCCAGCATGACACAGGGGGCCACTGAAGCTTTCTTT
TRBJ2-3 TRBD2 TRBV11-1 . CASSLDAGGITDTQYF TGTGCCAGCAGCTTAGATGCGGGGGGTATCACAGATACGCAGTATTTT
TRBJ1-2 . TRBV29-1 . CSVERVSDGGNYGYTF TGCAGCGTTGAACGGGTTAGTGACGGCGGGAACTATGGCTACACCTTC
TRBJ1-2 TRBD1 TRBV25-1 . CASRRQGANYGYTF TGTGCCAGCAGGAGACAGGGGGCTAACTATGGCTACACCTTC
TRBJ2-7 . TRBV7-9 . CAYGGAGTYEQYF TGTGCCTACGGCGGGGCCGGGACCTACGAGCAGTACTTC
TRBJ2-5 TRBD1 TRBV10-3 . CAISDPGGMETQYF TGTGCCATCAGTGACCCAGGGGGCATGGAGACCCAGTACTTC
TRBJ1-2 . TRBV6-5 . CASRSQGFGGYTF TGTGCCAGCAGGTCCCAGGGGTTCGGAGGCTACACCTTC
TRBJ1-3 . TRBV6-5 . CASNLDGSSGNTIYF TGTGCCAGCAATTTAGACGGGAGCTCTGGAAACACCATATATTTT
TRBJ2-2 TRBD1 TRBV29-1 . CSVGGGQGSGELFF TGCAGCGTCGGCGGGGGACAGGGAAGCGGGGAGCTGTTTTTT
TRBJ2-5 TRBD1 TRBV5-6 . CASSGQGQETQYF TGTGCCAGCTCGGGACAGGGTCAAGAGACCCAGTACTTC
TRBJ2-7 TRBD1 TRBV12-3/TRBV12-4 . CASGRRGSYEQYF TGTGCCAGCGGCCGCAGGGGGAGTTACGAGCAGTACTTC
TRBJ2-7 TRBD2 TRBV20-1 . CSASGPSGRALSSYEQYF TGCAGTGCTAGTGGTCCTAGCGGGAGGGCCTTGTCTTCCTACGAGCAGTACTTC
TRBJ2-3 TRBD2 TRBV5-1 . CASSLAGLAGSFGDTQYF TGCGCCAGCAGCTTGGCCGGACTAGCGGGAAGTTTTGGAGATACGCAGTATTTT
TRBJ1-1 . TRBV3-1/TRBV3-2 . CASTRRGGDTEAFF TGTGCCAGCACCCGACGGGGTGGGGACACTGAAGCTTTCTTT
TRBJ1-2 TRBD1 TRBV16 . CASSSRTGNYGYTF TGTGCCAGCAGCTCCCGGACAGGGAACTATGGCTACACCTTC
TRBJ1-1 TRBD1 TRBV11-3 . CASSLGQGYLNTEAFF TGTGCCAGCAGCTTGGGACAGGGCTATCTGAACACTGAAGCTTTCTTT
TRBJ2-7 TRBD1 TRBV24-1 . CATSDPRGQTMEQYF TGTGCCACCAGTGATCCCCGGGGACAGACGATGGAGCAGTACTTC
TRBJ2-3 TRBD1 TRBV14 . CASSQVAHQGVDTDTQYF TGTGCCAGCAGCCAAGTAGCACATCAGGGGGTTGACACAGATACGCAGTATTTT
TRBJ1-6 . TRBV6-5 . CASNIQGSYNSPLHF TGTGCCAGCAATATACAGGGATCGTATAATTCACCCCTCCACTTT
TRBJ2-2 TRBD1 TRBV5-4 . CASSWDRGAGELFF TGTGCCAGCAGCTGGGACAGGGGCGCCGGGGAGCTGTTTTTT
TRBJ1-1 . TRBV7-9 once CASSPQRGVGMNTEAFF TGTGCCAGCAGCCCACAGCGGGGAGTTGGAATGAACACTGAAGCTTTCTTT
TRBJ1-4 . TRBV27 . CASSQWTANEKLFF TGTGCCAGCAGTCAATGGACAGCTAATGAAAAACTGTTTTTT
TRBJ2-5 . TRBV5-4 . CASSSYRGDLYQETQYF TGTGCCAGCAGCTCATATCGCGGGGATTTATACCAAGAGACCCAGTACTTC
TRBJ1-4 TRBD1 TRBV19 few CASRNRGQEKLFF TGTGCCAGTAGAAACAGGGGGCAGGAAAAACTGTTTTTT
TRBJ2-7 TRBD1 TRBV9 . CASSIDRVGSHYEQYF TGTGCCAGCAGCATCGACAGGGTCGGATCCCACTACGAGCAGTACTTC
TRBJ1-2 TRBD1 TRBV28 . CASRPGGGNYGYTF TGTGCCAGCCGGCCAGGGGGCGGGAATTATGGCTACACCTTC
TRBJ2-7 TRBD2 TRBV11-2 . CASSSGLAVSYEQYF TGTGCCAGCAGCTCGGGACTAGCGGTCTCCTACGAGCAGTACTTC
TRBJ2-7 . TRBV21-1 . CASSAESYEQYF TGTGCCAGCAGCGCGGAGAGCTACGAGCAGTACTTC
TRBJ2-7 TRBD1 TRBV7-3 . CASSPDRGNSYEQYF TGTGCCAGCAGCCCGGACAGGGGGAACTCCTACGAGCAGTACTTC
TRBJ2-3 . TRBV4-2 . CASSQGGAGETDTQYF TGTGCCAGCAGCCAAGGGGGGGCGGGGGAAACAGATACGCAGTATTTT
TRBJ1-4 . TRBV19 . CASSIKSRGTGNEKLFF TGTGCCAGTAGTATAAAGAGTAGAGGAACTGGAAATGAAAAACTGTTTTTT
TRBJ2-7 TRBD1 TRBV10-3 . CAISSRDRAYEQYF TGTGCCATCAGTTCCCGGGACAGGGCCTACGAGCAGTACTTC